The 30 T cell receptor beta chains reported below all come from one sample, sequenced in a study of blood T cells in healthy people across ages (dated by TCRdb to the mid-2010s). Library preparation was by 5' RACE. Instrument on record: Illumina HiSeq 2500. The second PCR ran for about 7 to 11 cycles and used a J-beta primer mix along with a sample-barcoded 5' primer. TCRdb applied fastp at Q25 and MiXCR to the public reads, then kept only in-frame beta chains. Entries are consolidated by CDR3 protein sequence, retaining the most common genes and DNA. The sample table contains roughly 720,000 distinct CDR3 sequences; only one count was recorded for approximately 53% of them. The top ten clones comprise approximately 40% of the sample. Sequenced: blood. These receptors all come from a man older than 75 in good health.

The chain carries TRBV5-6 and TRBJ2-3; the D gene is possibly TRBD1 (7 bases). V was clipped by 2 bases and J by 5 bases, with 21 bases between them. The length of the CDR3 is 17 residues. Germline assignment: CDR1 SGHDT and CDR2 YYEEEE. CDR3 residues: CASSFSAGGTGRDTQYF. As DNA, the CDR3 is TGTGCCAGCAGCTTCTCTGCAGGGGGGACGGGGAGAGATACGCAGTATTTT.

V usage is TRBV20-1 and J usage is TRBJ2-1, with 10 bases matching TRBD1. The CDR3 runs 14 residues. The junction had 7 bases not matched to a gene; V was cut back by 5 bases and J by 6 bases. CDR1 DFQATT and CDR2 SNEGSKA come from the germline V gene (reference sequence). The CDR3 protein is CSARRGDRGNEQFF. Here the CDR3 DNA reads TGCAGTGCTCGGCGGGGGGACAGGGGCAATGAGCAGTTCTTC.

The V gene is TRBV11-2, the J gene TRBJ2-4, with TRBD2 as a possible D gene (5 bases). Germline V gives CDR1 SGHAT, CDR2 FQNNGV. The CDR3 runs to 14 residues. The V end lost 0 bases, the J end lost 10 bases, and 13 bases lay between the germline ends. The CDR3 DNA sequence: TGTGCCAGCAGCTTAGATGGCCCTGGCGGGATTCAGTACTTC. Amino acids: CASSLDGPGGIQYF.

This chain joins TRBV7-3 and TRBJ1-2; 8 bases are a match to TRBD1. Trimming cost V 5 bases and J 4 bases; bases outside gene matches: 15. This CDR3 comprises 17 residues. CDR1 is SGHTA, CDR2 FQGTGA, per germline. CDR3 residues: CASSPPGQGVAGYGYTF. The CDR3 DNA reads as TGTGCCAGCAGCCCCCCTGGACAGGGAGTGGCCGGCTATGGCTACACCTTC.

In DNA, the CDR3 is TGTGCCAGCAGTGAAGCGGTGTGGGGGAACACTGAAGCTTTCTTT. Protein product: CASSEAVWGNTEAFF. The genes are TRBV6-1 and TRBJ1-1; D call uncertain. This CDR3 has 15 amino acids. The V and J ends lost 0 bases and 1 base respectively, with 9 bases between them. Germline V gives CDR1 MNHNS, CDR2 SASEGT.

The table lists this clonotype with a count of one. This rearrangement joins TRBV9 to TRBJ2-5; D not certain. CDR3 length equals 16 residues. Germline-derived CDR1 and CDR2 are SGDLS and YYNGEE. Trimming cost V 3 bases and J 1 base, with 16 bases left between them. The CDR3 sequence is CASSAHLGVSQETQYF. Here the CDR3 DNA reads TGTGCCAGCAGCGCCCACCTAGGTGTCAGCCAAGAGACCCAGTACTTC.

The CDR3 loop is CASSLGGRAIDEQFF. The CDR3 DNA reads TGTGCCAGCAGCTTAGGAGGGAGGGCCATCGATGAGCAGTTCTTC. V is TRBV5-4 and J is TRBJ2-1; 7 bases are a match to TRBD2. The J segment lost 8 bases and the V segment lost 2 bases, leaving 10 bases of the junction unmatched. Germline loops: CDR1 SGHNT, CDR2 YYREEE (reference sequence). This CDR3 has 15 amino acids.

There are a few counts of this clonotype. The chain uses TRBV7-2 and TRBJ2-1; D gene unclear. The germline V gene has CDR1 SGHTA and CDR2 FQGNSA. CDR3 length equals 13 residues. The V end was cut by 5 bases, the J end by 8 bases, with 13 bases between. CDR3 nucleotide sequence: TGTGCCAGCAGCGCACGGTCCCTGCATGAGCAGTTCTTC. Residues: CASSARSLHEQFF.

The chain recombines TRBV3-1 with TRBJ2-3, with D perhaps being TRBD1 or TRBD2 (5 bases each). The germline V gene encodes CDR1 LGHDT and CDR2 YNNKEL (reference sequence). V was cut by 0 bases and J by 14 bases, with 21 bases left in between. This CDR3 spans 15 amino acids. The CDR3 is CASSQDLAGHRYAYF. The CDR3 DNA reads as TGTGCCAGCAGCCAAGATCTAGCAGGGCACAGATACGCGTATTTT.

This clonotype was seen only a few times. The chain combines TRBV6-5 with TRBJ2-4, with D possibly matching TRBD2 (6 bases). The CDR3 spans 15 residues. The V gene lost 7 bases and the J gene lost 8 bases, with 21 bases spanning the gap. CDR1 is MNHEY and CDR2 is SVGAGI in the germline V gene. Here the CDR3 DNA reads TGTGCCAGCAACCCCAGACTCGTCCCGGGGGACATTCAGTACTTC. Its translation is CASNPRLVPGDIQYF.

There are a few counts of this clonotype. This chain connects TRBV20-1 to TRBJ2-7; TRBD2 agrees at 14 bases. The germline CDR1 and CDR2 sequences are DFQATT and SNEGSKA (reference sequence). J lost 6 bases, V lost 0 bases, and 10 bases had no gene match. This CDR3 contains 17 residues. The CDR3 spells CSARDPTSGRAKGEQYF. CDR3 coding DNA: TGCAGTGCTAGAGATCCGACTAGCGGGAGGGCCAAGGGCGAGCAGTACTTC.

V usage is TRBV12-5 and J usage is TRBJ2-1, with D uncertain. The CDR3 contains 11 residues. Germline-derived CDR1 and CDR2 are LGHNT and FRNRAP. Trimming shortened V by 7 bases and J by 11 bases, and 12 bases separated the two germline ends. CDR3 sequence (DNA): TGTGCTAGTGCGAAACATGTCCAGCAGTTCTTC. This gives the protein CASAKHVQQFF.

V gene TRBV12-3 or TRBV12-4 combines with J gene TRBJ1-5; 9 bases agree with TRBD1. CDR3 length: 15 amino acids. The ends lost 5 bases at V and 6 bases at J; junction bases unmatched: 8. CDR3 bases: TGTGCCAGCAGTGGGCCGGGACAGGGCACTCAGCCCCAGCATTTT. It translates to CASSGPGQGTQPQHF.

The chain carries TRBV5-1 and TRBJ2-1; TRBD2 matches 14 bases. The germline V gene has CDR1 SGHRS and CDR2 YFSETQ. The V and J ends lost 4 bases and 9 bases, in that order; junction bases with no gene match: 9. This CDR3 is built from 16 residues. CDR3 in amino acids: CASSPTSGRGSGEQFF. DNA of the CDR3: TGCGCCAGCAGCCCGACTAGCGGGAGGGGGTCGGGTGAGCAGTTCTTC.

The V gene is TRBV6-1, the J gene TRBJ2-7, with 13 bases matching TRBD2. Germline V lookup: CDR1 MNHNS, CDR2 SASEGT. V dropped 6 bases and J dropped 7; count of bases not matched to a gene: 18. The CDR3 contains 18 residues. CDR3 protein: CASRELAGGAPPYNEQYF. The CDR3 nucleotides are TGTGCCAGCAGGGAACTAGCGGGAGGGGCCCCCCCCTACAATGAGCAGTACTTC.

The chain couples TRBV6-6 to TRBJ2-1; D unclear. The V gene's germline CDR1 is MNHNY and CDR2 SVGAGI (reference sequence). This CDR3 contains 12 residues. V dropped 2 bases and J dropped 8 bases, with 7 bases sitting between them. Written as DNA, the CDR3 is TGTGCCAGCAGTTACGAGCAGTATGAGCAGTTCTTC. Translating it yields CASSYEQYEQFF.

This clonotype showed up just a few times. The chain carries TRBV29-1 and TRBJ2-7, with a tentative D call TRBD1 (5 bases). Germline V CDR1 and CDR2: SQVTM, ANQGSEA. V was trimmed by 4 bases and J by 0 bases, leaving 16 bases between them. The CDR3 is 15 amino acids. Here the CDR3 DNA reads TGCAGCGTTGGAGTGCGGCAGGGCGCCTCCTACGAGCAGTACTTC. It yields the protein CSVGVRQGASYEQYF.

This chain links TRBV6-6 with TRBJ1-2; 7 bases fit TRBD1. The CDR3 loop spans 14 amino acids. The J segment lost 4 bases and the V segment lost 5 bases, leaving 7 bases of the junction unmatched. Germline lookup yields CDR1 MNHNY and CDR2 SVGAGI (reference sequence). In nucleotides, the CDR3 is TGTGCCAGCAGTGCGAACAGGGGTAGCTATGGCTACACCTTC. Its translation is CASSANRGSYGYTF.

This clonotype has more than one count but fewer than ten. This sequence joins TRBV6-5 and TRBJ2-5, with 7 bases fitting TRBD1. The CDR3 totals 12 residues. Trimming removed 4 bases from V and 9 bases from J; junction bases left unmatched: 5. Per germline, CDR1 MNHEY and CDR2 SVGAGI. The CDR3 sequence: CASSSDQGAQYF. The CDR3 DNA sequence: TGTGCCAGCAGTTCCGACCAGGGGGCCCAGTACTTC.

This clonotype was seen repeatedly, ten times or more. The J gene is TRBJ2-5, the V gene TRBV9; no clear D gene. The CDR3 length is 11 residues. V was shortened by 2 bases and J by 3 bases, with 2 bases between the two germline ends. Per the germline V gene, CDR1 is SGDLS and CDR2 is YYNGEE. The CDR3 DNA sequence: TGTGCCAGCAGCGTCGAAGAGACCCAGTACTTC. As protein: CASSVEETQYF.

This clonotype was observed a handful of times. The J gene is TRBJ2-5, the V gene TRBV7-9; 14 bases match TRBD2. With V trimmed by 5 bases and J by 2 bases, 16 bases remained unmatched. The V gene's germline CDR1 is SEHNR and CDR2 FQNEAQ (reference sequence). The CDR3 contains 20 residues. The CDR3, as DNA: TGTGCCAGCAGCCCCGGACTAGCGGGAGGAGTGGGTCTTAATCAAGAGACCCAGTACTTC. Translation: CASSPGLAGGVGLNQETQYF.

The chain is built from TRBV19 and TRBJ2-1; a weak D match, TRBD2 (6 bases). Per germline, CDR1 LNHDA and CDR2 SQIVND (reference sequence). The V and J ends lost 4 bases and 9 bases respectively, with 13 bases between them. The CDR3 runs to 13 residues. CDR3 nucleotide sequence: TGTGCCAGTAGTACCCAGACTAGGGGTGAGCAGTTCTTC. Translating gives CASSTQTRGEQFF.

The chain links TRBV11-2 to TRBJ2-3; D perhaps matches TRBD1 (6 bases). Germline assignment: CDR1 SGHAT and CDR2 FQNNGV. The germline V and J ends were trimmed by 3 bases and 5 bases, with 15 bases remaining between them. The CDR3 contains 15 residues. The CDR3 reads CASSLGVGARDTQYF. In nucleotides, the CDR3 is TGTGCCAGCAGCTTGGGTGTGGGGGCTCGAGATACGCAGTATTTT.

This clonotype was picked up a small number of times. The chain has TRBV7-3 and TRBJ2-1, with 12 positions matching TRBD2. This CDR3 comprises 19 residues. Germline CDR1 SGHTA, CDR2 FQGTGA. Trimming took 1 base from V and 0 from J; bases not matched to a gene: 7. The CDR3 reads CASSLRLAGGPSSYNEQFF. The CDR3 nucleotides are TGTGCCAGCAGCTTAAGGCTAGCGGGAGGGCCTAGCTCCTACAATGAGCAGTTCTTC.

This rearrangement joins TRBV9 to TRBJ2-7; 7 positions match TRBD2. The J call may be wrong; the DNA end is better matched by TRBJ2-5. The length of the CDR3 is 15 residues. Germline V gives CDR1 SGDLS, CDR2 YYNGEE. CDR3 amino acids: CASSVGASGKETQYF. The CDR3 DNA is TGTGCCAGCAGCGTAGGAGCCAGCGGGAAGGAGACCCAGTACTTC.

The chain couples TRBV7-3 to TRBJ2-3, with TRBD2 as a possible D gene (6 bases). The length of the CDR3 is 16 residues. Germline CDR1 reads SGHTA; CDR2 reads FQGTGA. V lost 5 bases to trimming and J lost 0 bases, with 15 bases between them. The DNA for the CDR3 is TGTGCCAGCAGCCCGTCAGCGGGCCGTAGCACAGATACGCAGTATTTT. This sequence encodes CASSPSAGRSTDTQYF.

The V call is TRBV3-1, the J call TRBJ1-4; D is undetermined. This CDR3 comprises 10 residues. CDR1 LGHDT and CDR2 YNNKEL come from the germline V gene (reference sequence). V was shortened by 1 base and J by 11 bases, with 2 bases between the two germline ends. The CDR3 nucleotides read TGTGCCAGCAGCCAAGGGAAACTGTTTTTT. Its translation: CASSQGKLFF.

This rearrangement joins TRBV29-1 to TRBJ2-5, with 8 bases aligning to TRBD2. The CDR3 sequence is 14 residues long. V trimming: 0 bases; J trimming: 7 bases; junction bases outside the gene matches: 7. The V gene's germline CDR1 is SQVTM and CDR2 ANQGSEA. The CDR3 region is CSVEDRAGGATQYF. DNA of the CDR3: TGCAGCGTTGAAGATAGGGCCGGGGGGGCGACCCAGTACTTC. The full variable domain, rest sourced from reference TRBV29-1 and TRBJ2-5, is SAVISQKPSRDICQRGTSLTIQCQVDSQVTMMFWYRQQPGQSLTLIATANQGSEATYESGFVIDKFPISRPNLTFSTLTVSNMSPEDSSIYLCSVEDRAGGATQYFGPGTRLLVL.

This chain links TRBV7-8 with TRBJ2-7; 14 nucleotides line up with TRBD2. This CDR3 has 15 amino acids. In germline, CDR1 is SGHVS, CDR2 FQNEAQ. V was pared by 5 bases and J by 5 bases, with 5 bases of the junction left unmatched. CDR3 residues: CASSHPGLAGDEQYF. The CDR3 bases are TGTGCCAGCAGCCATCCGGGACTAGCGGGGGACGAGCAGTACTTC.

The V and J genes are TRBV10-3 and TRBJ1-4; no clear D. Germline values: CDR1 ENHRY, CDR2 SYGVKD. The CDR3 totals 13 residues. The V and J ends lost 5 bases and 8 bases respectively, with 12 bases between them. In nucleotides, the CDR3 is TGTGCCATCAGTAGGGCAGAGTGGGAAAAACTGTTTTTT. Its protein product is CAISRAEWEKLFF.